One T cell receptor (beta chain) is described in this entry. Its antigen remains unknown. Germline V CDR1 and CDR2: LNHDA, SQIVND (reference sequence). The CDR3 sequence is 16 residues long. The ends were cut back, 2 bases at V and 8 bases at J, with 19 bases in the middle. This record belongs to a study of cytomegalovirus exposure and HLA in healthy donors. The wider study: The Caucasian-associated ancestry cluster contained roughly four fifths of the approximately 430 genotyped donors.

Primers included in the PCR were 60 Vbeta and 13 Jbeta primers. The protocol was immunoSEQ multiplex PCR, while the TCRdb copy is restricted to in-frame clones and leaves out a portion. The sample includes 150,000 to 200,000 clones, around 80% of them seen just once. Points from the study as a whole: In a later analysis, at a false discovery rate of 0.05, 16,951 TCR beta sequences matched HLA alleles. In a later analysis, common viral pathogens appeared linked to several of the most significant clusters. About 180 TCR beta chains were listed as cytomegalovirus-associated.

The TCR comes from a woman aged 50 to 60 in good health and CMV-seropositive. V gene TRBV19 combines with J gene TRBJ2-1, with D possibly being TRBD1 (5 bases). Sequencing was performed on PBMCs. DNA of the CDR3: TGTGCCAGTAGTATAAACTTCTTACAGGCCTGGGATGAGCAGTTCTTC. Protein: CASSINFLQAWDEQFF.